What follows are 28 T cell receptor beta chains derived from one specimen sequenced in a study of OX40 agonist ivuxolimab in advanced cancers. Data came from immunoSEQ multiplex PCR; TCRdb stores just in-frame clones and leaves some out. The data hold some 71,000 clones, with about nine tenths observed a single time. The sample here was CD4+ or CD8+ T cells sorted from blood, taken in a trial of the OX40 agonist ivuxolimab. The receptors originated from an adult with an advanced solid tumor such as melanoma, head and neck, liver or kidney cancer.

The gene calls are TRBV5-4 and TRBJ1-2; 8 bases match TRBD1. V trimming: 2 bases; J trimming: 4 bases; junction bases outside the gene matches: 10. The germline gives CDR1 SGHNT, CDR2 YYREEE (reference sequence). This CDR3 has 16 amino acids. The CDR3 sequence is CASSFGLDRDLYGYTF. CDR3 coding DNA: TGTGCCAGCAGCTTCGGTCTGGACAGGGATCTCTATGGCTACACCTTC.

The V and J genes are TRBV6-1 and TRBJ2-7; 8 bases align to TRBD2. Trimming cost V 5 bases and J 2 bases; bases outside gene matches: 5. Per the germline V gene, CDR1 is MNHNS and CDR2 is SASEGT. The CDR3 extends over 14 amino acids. The DNA for the CDR3 is TGTGCCAGCAGTCCCCGGGGGGGCCCCTACGAGCAGTACTTC. This encodes CASSPRGGPYEQYF.

The rearrangement joins TRBV5-1 to TRBJ2-5; TRBD1 is a possible D gene (6 bases). From germline, CDR1 is SGHRS and CDR2 YFSETQ. The CDR3 length is 15 residues. V lost 4 bases, J lost 1 base, and 14 bases lay in between. CDR3 loop: CASSGGGGVQETQYF. In DNA, the CDR3 is TGCGCCAGCAGCGGGGGCGGTGGGGTCCAAGAGACCCAGTACTTC.

The V and J genes are TRBV5-1 and TRBJ2-1, with D maybe TRBD2 (5 bases). The CDR3 sequence is 14 residues long. Deletions cut 4 bases from V and 5 bases from J, with 13 bases between. Germline loops: CDR1 SGHRS, CDR2 YFSETQ. This chain's CDR3 is CASSLDWLDNEQFF. The CDR3 region has the DNA TGCGCCAGCAGCCTGGACTGGCTCGACAATGAGCAGTTCTTC.

This rearrangement joins TRBV29-1 to TRBJ2-2, with TRBD1 identical over 7 bases. V shed 7 bases and J 2 bases; nucleotides not matched to a gene: 13. Germline CDR1 and CDR2: SQVTM and ANQGSEA. The length of the CDR3 is 16 residues. The CDR3 bases are TGCAGCGCCGAGACAGGGCTCCGACTTAACACCGGGGAGCTGTTTTTT. It codes for CSAETGLRLNTGELFF.

The chain is built from TRBV9 and TRBJ1-3; no clear D gene. V dropped 0 bases and J dropped 0 bases, with 4 bases sitting between them. CDR1 is SGDLS, CDR2 YYNGEE, per germline. This CDR3 spans 14 amino acids. The DNA for the CDR3 is TGTGCCAGCAGCGTAGGGAACTCTGGAAACACCATATATTTT. Its translation: CASSVGNSGNTIYF.

The rearrangement links TRBV7-2 to TRBJ1-5; D perhaps matches TRBD1 (5 bases). The CDR3 has 15 amino acids. Germline V lookup: CDR1 SGHTA, CDR2 FQGNSA. V lost 0 bases and J 6 bases, leaving 12 bases between the germline ends. CDR3 sequence: CASSLAGRDGQPQHF. For the CDR3, the DNA is TGTGCCAGCAGCTTAGCGGGGAGGGACGGTCAGCCCCAGCATTTT.

The CDR3 bases are TGTGCCACAATGGGCCCGGTAAACACCATATATTTT. Its translation: CATMGPVNTIYF. The V and J genes are TRBV28 and TRBJ1-3, with D uncertain. Germline CDR1 and CDR2: MDHEN and SYDVKM. Trimming took off 10 bases at V and 6 bases at J, with 13 bases between the two ends. The CDR3 is 12 residues long.

The chain carries TRBV5-4 and TRBJ2-5; 7 positions agree with TRBD1. The CDR3 covers 14 residues. Trimming took 4 bases from V and 5 from J; bases not matched to a gene: 8. CDR1 is SGHNT, CDR2 YYREEE, per germline (reference sequence). The CDR3 DNA reads TGTGCCAGCAGCGGAAAAACAGGGGCGGAGACCCAGTACTTC. This gives the protein CASSGKTGAETQYF.

J is TRBJ2-7 and V is TRBV9, with 8 bases identical to TRBD2. The germline V gene has CDR1 SGDLS and CDR2 YYNGEE. This CDR3 comprises 15 residues. V dropped 3 bases and J dropped 2; count of bases not matched to a gene: 7. CDR3 amino acids: CASSEGFGRAYEQYF. The CDR3 nucleotides read TGTGCCAGCAGCGAGGGATTCGGGAGGGCCTACGAGCAGTACTTC.

This chain connects TRBV2 to TRBJ1-5, with D tentatively TRBD1 (5 bases). The CDR3 length is 14 residues. Between the trimmed V and J ends, which lost 5 bases and 7 bases, there was a span of 15 bases. Germline assignment: CDR1 SNHLY and CDR2 FYNNEI. This chain's CDR3 is CASSSGGSRQPQHF. In DNA, the CDR3 is TGTGCCAGCAGTTCGGGGGGGTCAAGGCAGCCCCAGCATTTT.

The rearrangement uses TRBV5-1 and TRBJ2-1, with no clear D. V was shortened by 0 bases and J by 7 bases, with 8 bases between the two germline ends. In germline, CDR1 is SGHRS, CDR2 YFSETQ. The CDR3 consists of 13 residues. The CDR3 coding sequence is TGCGCCAGCAGCTTGGAGGTCATGAATGAGCAGTTCTTC. Translation: CASSLEVMNEQFF. The entire variable domain, with the rest obtained from reference TRBV5-1 and TRBJ2-1, is as follows: KAGVTQTPRYLIKTRGQQVTLSCSPISGHRSVSWYQQTPGQGLQFLFEYFSETQRNKGNFPGRFSGRQFSNSRSEMNVSTLELGDSALYLCASSLEVMNEQFFGPGTRLTVL.

This clone was recorded once. The DNA of the CDR3 is TGTGCCAGCAGTTTGTGGGGGGACAGAACCTACGAGCAGTACTTC. Translating gives CASSLWGDRTYEQYF. The J gene is TRBJ2-7, the V gene TRBV28; a weak D match, TRBD1 (7 bases). The V end was cut by 3 bases, the J end by 2 bases, with 14 bases between. CDR1 MDHEN and CDR2 SYDVKM come from the germline V gene. The CDR3 has 15 residues.

The rearrangement uses TRBV28 and TRBJ1-5, with 10 bases aligning to TRBD1. There are 17 residues in the CDR3. V lost 5 bases, J lost 7 bases, and 14 bases stayed unmatched. Germline CDR1 MDHEN, CDR2 SYDVKM. CDR3 bases: TGTGCCAGCAGTATTACAGGGGGACAGGGGCATGGGCAGCCCCAGCATTTT. Translating gives CASSITGGQGHGQPQHF.

This chain links TRBV7-2 with TRBJ2-5, with a weak D call TRBD1 (6 bases). The CDR3 runs to 15 residues. V lost 1 base to trimming and J lost 5 bases, with 14 bases between them. In germline, CDR1 is SGHTA, CDR2 FQGNSA. The CDR3 nucleotides are TGTGCCAGCAGCTTAGGACAGGACGCGACGGAGACCCAGTACTTC. Amino acid sequence: CASSLGQDATETQYF.

V is TRBV30 and J is TRBJ1-1; weak D call: TRBD1 (5 bases). The CDR3 spans 14 residues. Deletions cut 1 base from V and 4 bases from J, with 13 bases between. In germline, CDR1 is GTSNPN, CDR2 SVGIG (reference sequence). In DNA form, the CDR3 reads TGTGCCTGGAGTGGGGGGTCTCGTGTCACTGAAGCTTTCTTT. Protein: CAWSGGSRVTEAFF.

This chain links TRBV2 with TRBJ2-5, with 9 bases matching TRBD1. V was clipped by 1 base and J by 5 bases; unmatched bases: 14. The germline gives CDR1 SNHLY, CDR2 FYNNEI. The CDR3 totals 18 residues. The CDR3 spells CASSEGERWDRVGETQYF. The CDR3 DNA reads as TGTGCCAGCAGTGAAGGTGAAAGATGGGACAGGGTAGGCGAGACCCAGTACTTC.

The chain couples TRBV19 to TRBJ2-5, with 12 bases matching TRBD2. Germline CDR1 is LNHDA and CDR2 is SQIVND (reference sequence). The CDR3 covers 15 residues. Losses at the gene ends were 5 bases for V and 5 bases for J; bases not matched to a gene: 6. The CDR3 sequence is CASSRLAGVGETQYF. In nucleotides, the CDR3 is TGTGCCAGTAGTCGACTAGCGGGGGTTGGGGAGACCCAGTACTTC. Complete variable domain (other parts from reference TRBV19 and TRBJ2-5): DGGITQSPKYLFRKEGQNVTLSCEQNLNHDAMYWYRQDPGQGLRLIYYSQIVNDFQKGDIAEGYSVSREKKESFPLTVTSAQKNPTAFYLCASSRLAGVGETQYFGPGTRLLVL.

This clone was counted once. This sequence joins TRBV9 and TRBJ2-6, with unresolved D. CDR3 size: 16 residues. Trimming took off 0 bases at V and 1 base at J, with 8 bases between the two ends. Germline V gene sequence: CDR1 SGDLS, CDR2 YYNGEE. CDR3 nucleotide sequence: TGTGCCAGCAGCGTAGCTACAATGTCTGGGGCCAACGTCCTGACTTTC. Amino acid sequence: CASSVATMSGANVLTF.

The V and J genes are TRBV28 and TRBJ1-1, with D possibly TRBD1 on 5 matching bases. V lost 6 bases, J lost 0 bases, and 11 bases lay in between. The CDR3 runs 14 residues. The germline V gene has CDR1 MDHEN and CDR2 SYDVKM. CDR3 loop: CASRGGTVNTEAFF. The DNA for the CDR3 is TGTGCCAGCAGGGGGGGGACGGTGAACACTGAAGCTTTCTTT.

V gene TRBV2 combines with J gene TRBJ1-5; 12 bases are shared with TRBD1. V dropped 5 bases and J dropped 1; count of bases not matched to a gene: 6. The CDR3 is 17 residues long. CDR1 is SNHLY and CDR2 is FYNNEI in the germline V gene. CDR3 amino acids: CASSFGTGGYSNQPQHF. The DNA of the CDR3 is TGTGCCAGCAGTTTTGGGACAGGGGGCTACAGCAATCAGCCCCAGCATTTT.

The chain recombines TRBV12-5 with TRBJ1-4; D perhaps matches TRBD1 (6 bases). V was pared by 5 bases and J by 8 bases, with 12 bases between. Germline assignment: CDR1 LGHNT and CDR2 FRNRAP. CDR3 length: 13 amino acids. Here the CDR3 reads CASGPVTGEKLFF. The CDR3 coding sequence is TGTGCTAGTGGTCCTGTGACAGGCGAAAAACTGTTTTTT.

The chain joins TRBV18 to TRBJ1-1, with TRBD1 as a possible D gene (5 bases). This CDR3 has 15 residues. The V gene lost 3 bases and the J gene lost 3 bases, with 14 bases spanning the gap. CDR1 is KGHSH and CDR2 is LQKENI in the germline V gene. The CDR3 DNA follows: TGTGCCAGCTCACCGCAGGGAGGTCTGGACACTGAAGCTTTCTTT. Protein sequence: CASSPQGGLDTEAFF.

The chain is built from TRBV2 and TRBJ1-2; 7 positions match TRBD1. The CDR3 is made up of 16 amino acids. CDR1 and CDR2 (germline): SNHLY, FYNNEI. Germline trimming cut 6 bases from V and 7 bases from J; bases unmatched to any gene: 17. The chain's CDR3 is CASSALERQGSSGYTF. CDR3 bases: TGTGCCAGCAGCGCACTGGAGAGACAGGGATCCTCTGGCTACACCTTC.

The chain combines TRBV5-1 with TRBJ2-5; 15 bases line up with TRBD2. Per germline, CDR1 SGHRS and CDR2 YFSETQ. This CDR3 is 19 amino acids long. With V trimmed by 2 bases and J by 3 bases, 11 bases remained unmatched. CDR3 in amino acids: CASSFSWTSGGVAEETQYF. CDR3 sequence (DNA): TGCGCCAGCAGCTTTTCATGGACTAGCGGGGGGGTTGCCGAAGAGACCCAGTACTTC.

This sequence joins TRBV11-1 and TRBJ2-7, with TRBD2 matching over 7 bases. Trimming cost V 0 bases and J 3 bases; bases outside gene matches: 2. The V gene's germline CDR1 is SGHAT and CDR2 FQDESV (reference sequence). The CDR3 loop spans 14 amino acids. The CDR3 here is CASSLATGGYEQYF. In DNA, the CDR3 is TGTGCCAGCAGCTTAGCCACGGGGGGCTACGAGCAGTACTTC.

The rearrangement joins TRBV6-5 to TRBJ1-3; 8 bases are a match to TRBD1. The germline V gene has CDR1 MNHEY and CDR2 SVGAGI. With 2 bases clipped from V and 4 bases from J, the junction kept 7 bases outside the gene matches. This CDR3 comprises 16 residues. The CDR3 DNA reads as TGTGCCAGCAGTTACCACCGAAGGGACAGGGGAAACACCATATATTTT. Residues: CASSYHRRDRGNTIYF.

This chain joins TRBV12-5 and TRBJ1-1; a possible D gene is TRBD1 (5 bases). Trimming left V 5 bases short and J 11 bases short, with 18 bases between. Looked up from germline, CDR1 is LGHNT and CDR2 is FRNRAP. The CDR3 length is 13 residues. Written as DNA, the CDR3 is TGTGCTAGTGGTACAGACAGAAAGTGGTACGCTTTCTTT. This encodes CASGTDRKWYAFF.